This record covers a single T cell receptor beta chain. This clone's antigen is unknown. One base away there is no much larger clone; base qualities are not given. The CDR3 has 14 amino acids, counting the end cysteine and phenylalanine. Only the CDR3 region is kept as DNA, spanning 42 bases read in frame from base 1. Cut back by 0 bases and 2 bases, the V and J ends lie 8 bases apart. The germline V gene (reference sequence) gives CDR1 as SGHNT and CDR2 as YYREEE. Libraries were prepared through the immunoSEQ multiplex PCR assay. The multiplex PCR relied on a mix of 60 forward primers for TCR Vbeta segments and 13 reverse primers for TCR Jbeta segments. The CDR3 region of rearranged TCR beta genes was amplified from genomic DNA by a multiplex PCR assay. On the Illumina HiSeq System, the amplified TCR beta libraries were sequenced as 87-base-pair reads. The study's own analysis went as follows. In a later analysis, tens of millions of unique TCR beta chains were counted across the approximately 640 repertoires, and roughly 11 million of these chains were shared by at least two donors. To remove PCR and sequencing errors, raw reads were error-corrected and collapsed into unique sequences using a nearest-neighbor algorithm that merged closely related sequences. Alignment of CDR3 sequences to IMGT reference sequences was used to assign V, D and J gene segments. Each retained sequence needed at least a six-nucleotide match to both a V gene segment and a J gene segment. A rearrangement counted as productive if the CDR3 had no stop codons and remained in frame with V and J, and every other rearrangement counted as non-productive. CDR3 was defined by IMGT convention, running from the second conserved V-encoded cysteine to the conserved J-encoded phenylalanine. Sequences without an unambiguous match to a single V gene segment were excluded from the earlier analysis of about 640 of the donors. An earlier analysis of 450 to 650 of the donors called V segments functional above 56.7% productive rearrangements and segregating when the between-donor standard deviation exceeded 5%. To diagnose cytomegalovirus status from the catalog of TCR beta chain sequences, a statistical classification framework was built. In a later analysis, TCR nucleotide sequences were compared against IMGT/GENE-DB human TR gene sequences so that V and J genes could be assigned. Using the TCRdist pipeline, a later analysis assigned CDR3 sequences along with most-parsimonious VDJ recombination scenarios. In a later analysis, each TCR beta chain was defined by its CDR3 amino acid sequence together with its V-gene family, and reads lacking a unique V-gene family were excluded. In a later analysis, approximately 590 highly shared, low-generation-probability nucleotide sequences were removed to address suspected cross-contamination and a sequencing artifact. In a later analysis, a clonal expansion index was calculated for each public chain from normalized within-repertoire ranks of inferred template counts. A later analysis computed generation probabilities with a VDJ recombination model fitted to out-of-frame rearrangements, and checked the results against IGoR. A later analysis scored TCR-TCR, TCR-HLA and TCR-CMV co-occurrence with hypergeometric tests, applying a repertoire-size bias correction to TCR pairs. To estimate false discovery rates, a later analysis permuted the HLA or CMV assignments 20 times. In a later analysis, co-occurring TCRs were grouped using DBSCAN, with TCRdist sequence similarity added in when clustering inside HLA-allele-positive subsets. Repertoires with fewer than 30,000 or more than 120,000 public chains, plus five repertoires with anomalous nucleotide sharing, were excluded from co-occurrence clustering. TCRdb took this table from immuneACCESS and kept in-frame rearrangements with V and J called. Such tables lack part of the clones; where checked against another copy, unresolved V genes explain under half of the gap, and the rest is unexplained. V and J calls and clone size follow that table, whereas D and trimming were derived from the DNA. The sample table holds 75,000 to 100,000 clones, of which around 80% were seen once. In total, the top ten clones hold 16% of the sample.

The data are from a study of cytomegalovirus exposure and HLA in healthy donors listed by TCRdb under 2017. Context from the whole study: In an earlier analysis of 587 of the donors, 276 Gb of sequence data and about 110 million unique TCR beta sequences from roughly 180 million T cells were reported. The study combined high-throughput TCR immunosequencing, statistical association of individual TCRs with disease status, and machine learning to predict cytomegalovirus infection status. HLA typing covered class I and class II loci at four-digit resolution. In addition to the first cohort of 666 subjects, a separate validation cohort of 120 different subjects was used. The study was designed to test whether signatures of past pathogen exposure could be identified by cataloging public T cell receptors. All discovery cohort repertoires had been generated using a single sequencing platform. Among some 400 genotyped donors of the cohort, an average of approximately 240,000 unique TCR beta nucleotide sequences was sequenced per donor, of which about 19% were non-productive. Rather than using new phenotypic data, the later analysis identified candidate immune exposures from TCR beta sequences and from how often those sequences occurred across donors. An early release covering 550 to 700 HLA-typed donors comprised about 320 gigabases of sequencing data and around 80 million unique TCR sequences. In an earlier analysis of a few hundred of the donors, high-throughput TCR beta sequencing was used to judge whether each TCR beta V gene segment behaved as functional or pseudogenic. Donor age, sex, ethnicity and CMV serostatus were compiled alongside the repertoire data. Because of strong linkage in the cohort, roughly five DR-DQ haplotypes were treated as single units for association and clustering. The T cell repertoires of 666 subjects were profiled by immunosequencing and related to cytomegalovirus serostatus. The number of donors typed differed by locus, with 629-630 for A, B, C, DRB1 and DQB1, roughly 520 for DQA1, 600 to 610 for DPA1, and under 490 for DPB1. Genome-wide SNP genotypes for about 65% of the roughly 670 donors were used in a later genetic analysis, which treated that subset as a discovery cohort. A later analysis re-examined previously published TCR beta repertoires from 600 to 700 donors and added high-resolution HLA genotyping to investigate patterns of TCR occurrence. Among the roughly 370 genotyped donors, about 85% belonged to the genetic ancestry cluster associated with self-reported Caucasian donors. Broad study findings and their caveats: The only immune exposure information available for the cohort was CMV serostatus. Most CMV-associated TCR beta chains appeared to be HLA-restricted in a later analysis, and the HLA associations seemed to be driven largely by CMV exposure. A further reported finding was that TCR beta sequences accurately predicted the HLA-A and HLA-B alleles for most subjects in the first cohort. According to a later genetic analysis, donors in an Asian-associated ancestry cluster had fewer N-insertions in productive TCRs than the approximately 700-donor mean. A later analysis associated 17,000 or so TCR beta sequences with specific HLA alleles at a false discovery rate of 0.05. Some IMGT-functional V segments, including TRBV6-2 and TRBV6-3, could not be told apart with the 87-base-pair reads, so those segments were excluded. It was suggested by the authors that the approach could potentially be generalized to other disease states and immunological phenotypes. In a later analysis, HLA-associated TCR beta chains showed more clonal expansion and lower generation probabilities than non-associated chains that were equally common. A total of fewer than 200 TCR beta chains were listed by the study as associated with cytomegalovirus. According to a later analysis, parvovirus B19, influenza, CMV and Epstein-Barr virus appeared linked to several top co-occurrence clusters. Cytomegalovirus status was reported to be diagnosed by the classifier with high specificity and sensitivity in both the original and validation cohorts. In a later analysis, TCR association rates were found to vary across HLA loci, with the most associated TCRs seen for DRB1 alleles and the fewest for HLA-C alleles. A few of the identified cytomegalovirus-associated TCR beta chains were confirmed in vitro to be specific for cytomegalovirus antigens. Assigning TCR associations to individual alleles was difficult when HLA alleles, especially DR and DQ, strongly co-occurred. Sequencing depth was assumed to be roughly uniform across donors in the presence/absence analyses, though that assumption may not hold. The earlier analysis of some 540 of the donors excluded over 15 rarely observed V segments, including chromosome 9 orphons, because counts were too low. In an earlier analysis of approximately 590 of the donors, most TCR beta V segments were observed in productive rearrangements about 87% or about 30% of the time, broadly matching IMGT annotations. Correlated functional status among segregating V segments might reflect linkage disequilibrium, but an unknown experimental factor could not be ruled out. A cluster of highly shared sequence variants was judged likely to be a technical artifact of the sequencing pipeline. Because some donors lacked HLA typing at each locus, the association tests relied only on the typed subset. Most TCR sequences were seen in very few donors, while some public TCRs were found in many individuals. V-gene and J-gene trimming of TCR beta chains was associated with a missense DCLRE1C variant in a later genetic analysis, and the association was replicated in an independent cohort. This cohort had only TCR beta chains sequenced, and the lack of alpha or paired-chain data limited which features could be detected.

The cohort comprised 666 healthy bone marrow donors. At the time of sampling, all cohort members were nominally healthy, though unrecorded immune exposures were likely present. The donor tested CMV seropositive, placing the donor among the 289 seropositive members of the cohort. Each donor provided a peripheral blood sample, and peripheral blood mononuclear cells were used for TCR beta sequencing. Genomic DNA extraction from the blood cell samples was performed with the Qiagen DNeasy Blood Extraction Kit. This TCR derives from a man in his fifties or sixties in good health and CMV-seropositive. The chain is made from TRBV5-4 and TRBJ2-5, with no confidently assigned D gene. Material for sequencing was PBMCs. The CDR3 loop reads CASSLVGTQETQYF. The sequence in DNA is TGTGCCAGCAGCTTGGTGGGCACACAAGAGACCCAGTACTTC.